Here is one T cell receptor beta chain with its context. Its antigen is as yet unknown. The repertoire was sequenced with immunoSEQ multiplex PCR; TCRdb's copy has only in-frame clones and lacks some. The sample lists hundreds of thousands of clones, 70% to 90% occurring once. The entry originates in a study of Ad26.COV2.S vaccination and SARS-CoV-2 variants. Study as a whole: The study gave Ad26.COV2.S intramuscularly, once or twice 56 days apart. General study points: Substantial response breadth was reportedly seen for spike-specific CD8+ and CD4+ T cells after vaccination. Breadth and depth estimates from TCRs may understate total T cell responses.

Indicated treatment: roughly 19 received Ad26.COV2.S at low or high dose, single or two shots; about 5 received placebo; per-sample allocation not given. Samples were taken on day 63 after the first vaccine or placebo injection. In Boston, the donor was an adult between 18-55 years of age. The junction had 3 bases not matched to a gene; V was cut back by 5 bases and J by 4 bases. Germline assignment: CDR1 SQVTM and CDR2 ANQGSEA. CDR3 length: 13 amino acids. The TCR comes from a person aged 18-65 years who received the Ad26.COV2.S COVID-19 vaccine or a placebo. The chain combines TRBV29-1 with TRBJ2-1, with 9 bases fitting TRBD2. The input for sequencing was peripheral blood, taken in a trial of Ad26.COV2.S vaccine versus placebo. The CDR3 DNA sequence: TGCAGCGTTCTCCTAGCGGGATACAATGAGCAGTTCTTC. Translated: CSVLLAGYNEQFF.